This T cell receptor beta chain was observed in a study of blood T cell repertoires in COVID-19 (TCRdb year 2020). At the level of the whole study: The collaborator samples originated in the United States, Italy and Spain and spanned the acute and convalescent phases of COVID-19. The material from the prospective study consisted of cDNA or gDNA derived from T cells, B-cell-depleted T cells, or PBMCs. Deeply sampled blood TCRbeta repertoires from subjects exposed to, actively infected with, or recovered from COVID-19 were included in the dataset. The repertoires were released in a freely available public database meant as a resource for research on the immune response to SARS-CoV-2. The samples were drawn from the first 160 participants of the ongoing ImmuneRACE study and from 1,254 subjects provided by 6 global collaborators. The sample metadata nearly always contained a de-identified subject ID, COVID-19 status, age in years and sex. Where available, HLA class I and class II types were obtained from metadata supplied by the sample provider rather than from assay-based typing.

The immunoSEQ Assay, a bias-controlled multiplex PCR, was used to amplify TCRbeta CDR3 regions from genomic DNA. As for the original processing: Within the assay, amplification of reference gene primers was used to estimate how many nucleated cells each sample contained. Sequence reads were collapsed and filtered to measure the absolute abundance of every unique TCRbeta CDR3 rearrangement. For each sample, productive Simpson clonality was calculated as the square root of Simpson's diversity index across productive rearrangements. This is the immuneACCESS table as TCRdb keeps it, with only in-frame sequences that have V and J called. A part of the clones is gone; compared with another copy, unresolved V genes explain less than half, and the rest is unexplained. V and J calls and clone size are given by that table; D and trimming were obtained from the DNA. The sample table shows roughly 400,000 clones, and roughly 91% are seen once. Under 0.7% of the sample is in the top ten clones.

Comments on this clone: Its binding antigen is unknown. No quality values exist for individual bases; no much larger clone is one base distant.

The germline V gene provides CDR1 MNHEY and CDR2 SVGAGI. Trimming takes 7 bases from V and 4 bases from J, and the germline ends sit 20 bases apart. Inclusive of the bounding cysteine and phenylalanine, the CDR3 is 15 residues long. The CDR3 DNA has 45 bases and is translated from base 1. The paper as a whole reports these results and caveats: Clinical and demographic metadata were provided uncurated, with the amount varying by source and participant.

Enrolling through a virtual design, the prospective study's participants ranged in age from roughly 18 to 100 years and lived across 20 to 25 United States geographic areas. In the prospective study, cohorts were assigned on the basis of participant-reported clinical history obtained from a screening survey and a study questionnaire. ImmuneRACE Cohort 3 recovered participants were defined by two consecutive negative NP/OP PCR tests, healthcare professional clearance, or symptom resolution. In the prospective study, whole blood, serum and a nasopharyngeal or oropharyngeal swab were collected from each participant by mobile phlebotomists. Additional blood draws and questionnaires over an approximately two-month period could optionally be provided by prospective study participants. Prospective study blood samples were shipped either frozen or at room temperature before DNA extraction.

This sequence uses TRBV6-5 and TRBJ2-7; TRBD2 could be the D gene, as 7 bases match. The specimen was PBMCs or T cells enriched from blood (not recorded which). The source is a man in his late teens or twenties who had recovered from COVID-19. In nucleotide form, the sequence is TGTGCCAGCACCGATGGGAGGGGGTACCGTTACGAGCAGTACTTC. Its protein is CASTDGRGYRYEQYF.